This T cell receptor (beta chain) was found in a study of cytomegalovirus exposure and HLA in healthy donors. Notes on the study in general: 150 or so TCR beta chains were listed as cytomegalovirus-associated.

A multiplex PCR was run with 60 Vbeta primers and 13 Jbeta primers. Clones were sequenced by immunoSEQ multiplex PCR, and TCRdb holds only the in-frame ones, with some missing. The data contain around 190,000 clones, around 87% of them singletons. The CDR3 spans 12 residues. V gave up 6 bases and J gave up 13 bases, with 18 bases separating them. Germline CDR1 is MNHEY and CDR2 is SVGAGI. In regard to this clone: The antigen remains undetermined.

The clonotype was recovered from a boy between 2 and 10 years old in good health and CMV-seronegative. The sample was PBMCs. The V gene is TRBV6-5, the J gene TRBJ2-5; a weak D match, TRBD2 (5 bases). The CDR3 loop reads CASSQRRSRPYF. In nucleotides, the CDR3 is TGTGCCAGCAGCCAAAGGAGGTCCCGTCCGTACTTC.